This T cell receptor (beta chain) derives from a study of cytomegalovirus exposure and HLA in healthy donors. Of note for this clone: Antigen: not known.

PCR primers comprised 60 Vbeta and 13 Jbeta primers. As handled by the study authors: In a later analysis, the count reached some 83 million unique TCR beta chains, with 9 million to 11 million shared. Libraries were prepared by immunoSEQ multiplex PCR; TCRdb keeps only in-frame clonotypes and omits some of them. V and J calls and clone size are copied from that table; D and trimming were computed from the DNA. The table lists roughly 180,000 clones, approximately 85% of them singletons. Whole-study findings and limits: Being productive about 90% or about 30% of the time was typical of most TCR beta V segments in an earlier analysis.

The material sequenced was PBMCs. This TCR derives from a girl aged 10 to 17 in good health and CMV-seropositive.

CDR3: CASSLGTSGEQYF. The CDR3 nucleotides read TGTGCCAGCAGCTTGGGGACTAGCGGCGAGCAGTACTTC. This rearrangement joins TRBV7-2 to TRBJ2-7; 11 bases are shared with TRBD2. The CDR3 consists of 13 residues. V shed 3 bases, J shed 6 bases, and the junction held 1 base outside the gene matches. Per germline, CDR1 SGHTA and CDR2 FQGNSA. Drawing the rest from reference TRBV7-2 and TRBJ2-7, the complete variable domain is GAGVSQSPSNKVTEKGKDVELRCDPISGHTALYWYRQSLGQGLEFLIYFQGNSAPDKSGLPSDRFSAERTGGSVSTLTIQRTQQEDSAVYLCASSLGTSGEQYFGPGTRLTVT.